The 31 T cell receptor beta chains below come from one sample, sequenced in a study of PD-1 blockade in classical Hodgkin lymphoma (dated by TCRdb to the early 2020s). The time point label of this sample denotes: cycle 4 day 1 (C4D1), after six to seven weeks of nivolumab. All trial patients had relapsed after autologous stem cell transplantation, with cohorts A, B and C differing in prior brentuximab vedotin exposure. Magnetic negative selection with a Miltenyi CD8+ T cell isolation kit was used to purify CD8+ T cells from thawed PBMCs. Library method: the immunoSEQ multiplex PCR assay. Held by TCRdb, this immuneACCESS table contains in-frame sequences only and omits some clones. Under half of the omission traces to an unresolved V gene where checked; the cause of the rest is unknown. For this sample there are 11,000 or so clones; about 88% appear just once. The biggest ten clones account for 35% to 40% of the sample.

This specimen was CD8+ T cells from blood, taken before the fourth cycle of nivolumab. The receptors were sampled from a human donor with classical Hodgkin lymphoma. The donor label of this sample is uncertain.

J is TRBJ2-5 and V is TRBV27; weak D call: TRBD2 (6 bases). The germline CDR1 and CDR2 sequences are MNHEY and SMNVEV (reference sequence). The CDR3 is made up of 15 amino acids. Trimming shortened V by 5 bases and J by 5 bases, and 18 bases separated the two germline ends. The chain's CDR3 is CASSLWDSGQETQYF. As DNA, the CDR3 is TGTGCCAGCAGTCTCTGGGACTCAGGTCAGGAGACCCAGTACTTC.

The CDR3 DNA is TGCGCCAGCAGCCAAGGTTCCGGCGCTTTCTTT. It specifies CASSQGSGAFF. The chain has TRBV4-1 and TRBJ1-1; D is undetermined. This CDR3 has 11 amino acids. Trimming removed 1 base at V and 11 bases at J, with 8 bases between. The V gene's germline CDR1 is MGHRA and CDR2 YSYEKL.

V is TRBV25-1 and J is TRBJ2-5, with D perhaps being TRBD1 or TRBD2 (5 bases each). The CDR3 has 15 amino acids. In germline, CDR1 is MGHDK, CDR2 SYGVNS. V shed 1 base and J shed 0 bases, with 9 bases lying between them. Here the CDR3 reads CASSEWGTDQETQYF. In DNA, the CDR3 is TGTGCCAGCAGTGAATGGGGGACGGACCAAGAGACCCAGTACTTC.

The chain recombines TRBV19 with TRBJ2-7, with 7 nucleotides matching TRBD2. CDR1 LNHDA and CDR2 SQIVND come from the germline V gene (reference sequence). This CDR3 is built from 13 residues. V was pared by 5 bases and J by 2 bases, with 3 bases of the junction left unmatched. CDR3 region: CASSPSGAYEQYF. In nucleotides, the CDR3 is TGTGCCAGTAGTCCTAGCGGCGCCTACGAGCAGTACTTC.

This sequence joins TRBV4-3 and TRBJ1-2; D remains unclear. The CDR3 contains 11 residues. The V and J ends lost 0 bases and 8 bases respectively, with 4 bases between them. CDR1 LGHNA and CDR2 YSLEER come from the germline V gene. CDR3 amino acids: CASSQDAGYTF. The DNA of the CDR3 is TGCGCCAGCAGCCAAGATGCGGGCTACACCTTC.

The chain couples TRBV27 to TRBJ2-1; TRBD1 matches at 8 bases. J was trimmed by 9 bases and V by 3 bases; bases with no gene match: 7. This CDR3 has 14 amino acids. Germline V gives CDR1 MNHEY, CDR2 SMNVEV (reference sequence). The CDR3 DNA is TGTGCCAGCAGTTTTACAGGGGGTTCGGGTGAGCAGTTCTTC. Translated: CASSFTGGSGEQFF.

The chain employs TRBV11-3 and TRBJ2-5; a possible D gene is TRBD1 (6 bases). Germline CDR1 and CDR2: SGHNT and YENEEA. V was pared by 1 base and J by 1 base, with 10 bases between. CDR3 size: 15 residues. The CDR3: CASSLGARGQETQYF. CDR3 DNA: TGTGCCAGCAGCTTAGGGGCCAGGGGCCAAGAGACCCAGTACTTC.

The chain combines TRBV19 with TRBJ1-1; 7 bases align to TRBD1. V trimming: 5 bases; J trimming: 1 base; junction bases outside the gene matches: 7. This CDR3 has 15 amino acids. Germline CDR1 LNHDA, CDR2 SQIVND (reference sequence). DNA of the CDR3: TGTGCCAGTAGTCCACGGGACAGTTGGAACACTGAAGCTTTCTTT. It encodes CASSPRDSWNTEAFF.

The rearrangement uses TRBV2 and TRBJ2-1; unclear D gene. V was clipped by 4 bases and J by 6 bases, with 13 bases between them. The CDR3 loop spans 14 amino acids. The germline CDR1 and CDR2 sequences are SNHLY and FYNNEI. CDR3 in DNA: TGTGCCAGCAGTGCTTCCACCAGGTCCAATGAGCAGTTCTTC. Translation gives CASSASTRSNEQFF. Full variable domain (outside the CDR3, taken from reference TRBV2 and TRBJ2-1): EPEVTQTPSHQVTQMGQEVILRCVPISNHLYFYWYRQILGQKVEFLVSFYNNEISEKSEIFDDQFSVERPDGSNFTLKIRSTKLEDSAMYFCASSASTRSNEQFFGPGTRLTVL.

The J gene is TRBJ1-5, the V gene TRBV28; 7 bases align to TRBD1. Per germline, CDR1 MDHEN and CDR2 SYDVKM. The CDR3 is made up of 18 amino acids. V lost 3 bases, J lost 0 bases, and 11 bases stayed unmatched. For the CDR3, the DNA is TGTGCCAGCAGTTTTTTTGCCGGGACAGTGATTAGCAATCAGCCCCAGCATTTT. Protein sequence: CASSFFAGTVISNQPQHF. The full variable domain, its missing parts supplied by reference TRBV28 and TRBJ1-5, is DVKVTQSSRYLVKRTGEKVFLECVQDMDHENMFWYRQDPGLGLRLIYFSYDVKMKEKGDIPEGYSVSREKKERFSLILESASTNQTSMYLCASSFFAGTVISNQPQHFGDGTRLSIL.

A few counts support this clone. The chain is built from TRBV28 and TRBJ1-1; D gene ambiguous. The CDR3 contains 13 residues. CDR1 MDHEN and CDR2 SYDVKM come from the germline V gene. V was shortened by 6 bases and J by 7 bases, with 15 bases between the two germline ends. Written as DNA, the CDR3 is TGTGCCAGCAGCTCAACCCCGGACCTTGAAGCTTTCTTT. Encoded protein: CASSSTPDLEAFF.

The chain links TRBV7-6 to TRBJ2-1; no clear D gene. CDR3 length equals 12 residues. Germline-derived CDR1 and CDR2 are SGHVS and FNYEAQ. The ends were cut back, 1 base at V and 5 bases at J, with 3 bases in the middle. CDR3 DNA sequence: TGTGCCAGCAGCTTAGTTGACAATGAGCAGTTCTTC. It yields the protein CASSLVDNEQFF.

This clone came up once. The rearrangement links TRBV7-6 to TRBJ2-3; 7 bases are a match to TRBD1. V lost 3 bases to trimming and J lost 0 bases; unmatched junction nucleotides: 9. The CDR3 totals 17 residues. The germline V gene encodes CDR1 SGHVS and CDR2 FNYEAQ. In nucleotides, the CDR3 is TGTGCCAGCAGCTTCGAGACAGGGTATTCTAGCACAGATACGCAGTATTTT. It specifies CASSFETGYSSTDTQYF.

This chain links TRBV6-5 with TRBJ1-2, with a tentative D call TRBD1 (5 bases). Germline V gives CDR1 MNHEY, CDR2 SVGAGI. V was clipped by 4 bases and J by 10 bases, with 13 bases between them. The CDR3 runs 12 residues. The chain's CDR3 is CASSFDSLNYTF. CDR3 bases: TGTGCCAGCAGTTTCGACAGCCTTAACTACACCTTC.

This chain uses TRBV19 with TRBJ2-7, with a possible D match to TRBD1 (5 bases). Trimming left V 5 bases short and J 4 bases short, with 12 bases between. The CDR3 runs to 13 residues. CDR1 and CDR2 from the germline V gene are LNHDA and SQIVND (reference sequence). CDR3 loop: CASSAGKEYEQYF. DNA of the CDR3: TGTGCCAGTAGTGCAGGGAAGGAATACGAGCAGTACTTC.

The table lists this clone with a few counts. The rearrangement joins TRBV19 to TRBJ2-7, with 11 bases fitting TRBD1. The CDR3 contains 14 residues. Germline CDR1 and CDR2: LNHDA and SQIVND (reference sequence). V dropped 9 bases and J dropped 2; count of bases not matched to a gene: 6. The CDR3 DNA follows: TGTGCCAGCGGACAGGGGGCGAATGCCTACGAGCAGTACTTC. This gives the protein CASGQGANAYEQYF.

The chain carries TRBV28 and TRBJ1-5, with TRBD1 identical over 10 bases. Germline values: CDR1 MDHEN, CDR2 SYDVKM. This CDR3 is 14 amino acids long. Unmatched junction bases numbered 3, after V lost 5 bases and J lost 5 bases. The DNA for the CDR3 is TGTGCCAGCAGTCTCGGACAGGGGGATCAGCCCCAGCATTTT. Its protein is CASSLGQGDQPQHF.

The rearrangement links TRBV7-6 to TRBJ1-1; TRBD1 agrees at 7 bases. There are 16 residues in the CDR3. Looked up from germline, CDR1 is SGHVS and CDR2 is FNYEAQ. Germline trimming cut 1 base from V and 2 bases from J; bases unmatched to any gene: 7. In DNA form, the CDR3 reads TGTGCCAGCAGCTTAGTAGGTCGGGACAGCAACACTGAAGCTTTCTTT. The encoded protein is CASSLVGRDSNTEAFF.

The chain couples TRBV4-2 to TRBJ2-3; TRBD2 aligns across 11 bases. Trimming cost V 4 bases and J 4 bases; bases outside gene matches: 19. The V gene's germline CDR1 is LGHNA and CDR2 YNFKEQ. This CDR3 is built from 20 residues. The CDR3 nucleotides are TGTGCCAGCAGCCGCCCGACTAGCGGGAATTTATTAGGGAACGCAGATACGCAGTATTTT. Translated, it gives CASSRPTSGNLLGNADTQYF.

V gene TRBV10-3 combines with J gene TRBJ1-5, with D possibly TRBD1 on 5 matching bases. The CDR3 consists of 14 residues. V lost 8 bases and J lost 3, with 14 bases in between. Germline V CDR1 and CDR2: ENHRY, SYGVKD. The DNA of the CDR3 is TGTGCCATCGGGGGGGAAGATTACAATCAGCCCCAGCATTTT. As protein: CAIGGEDYNQPQHF.

This chain connects TRBV27 to TRBJ1-1, with 7 bases identical to TRBD1. From germline, CDR1 is MNHEY and CDR2 SMNVEV (reference sequence). This CDR3 contains 13 residues. V gave up 6 bases and J gave up 5 bases; unmatched junction bases: 6. The CDR3 coding sequence is TGTGCCAGCAGGACAGGGTTATTGACTGAAGCTTTCTTT. It translates to CASRTGLLTEAFF.

The chain links TRBV29-1 to TRBJ2-1; 8 positions agree with TRBD1. The germline CDR1 and CDR2 sequences are SQVTM and ANQGSEA. J lost 4 bases, V lost 4 bases, and 6 bases had no gene match. This CDR3 has 14 amino acids. The CDR3 reads CSVGGQARYNEQFF. CDR3 nucleotide sequence: TGCAGCGTTGGGGGACAGGCTCGGTACAATGAGCAGTTCTTC.

Concerning this clone itself: Other DNA variants within this sample encode the same CDR3. The chain combines TRBV12-5 with TRBJ1-1; D gene unclear. V gave up 6 bases and J gave up 1 base, with 12 bases separating them. This CDR3 contains 14 residues. From germline, CDR1 is LGHNT and CDR2 FRNRAP. The CDR3 DNA reads as TGTGCTAGTGGGCTCGGTGGGAGGAACACTGAAGCTTTCTTT. As protein: CASGLGGRNTEAFF.

The CDR3 region has the DNA TGTGCCAGCAGCTTAGCCCCAGCGGGAAGCTCCTACAATGAGCAGTTCTTC. Translating it yields CASSLAPAGSSYNEQFF. The chain recombines TRBV7-9 with TRBJ2-1; TRBD2 matches at 7 bases. Germline V CDR1 and CDR2: SEHNR, FQNEAQ (reference sequence). This CDR3 region has 17 residues. V was clipped by 0 bases and J by 0 bases; unmatched bases: 5.

The chain joins TRBV4-1 to TRBJ2-1; D is uncertain. V dropped 2 bases and J dropped 4 bases, with 9 bases sitting between them. The CDR3 spans 14 residues. The germline V gene encodes CDR1 MGHRA and CDR2 YSYEKL. The CDR3 sequence is CASSQTSQYNEQFF. The CDR3 nucleotides read TGCGCCAGCAGCCAAACATCGCAATACAATGAGCAGTTCTTC.

The chain carries TRBV27 and TRBJ1-1; 7 bases match TRBD1. Looked up from germline, CDR1 is MNHEY and CDR2 is SMNVEV (reference sequence). With V trimmed by 5 bases and J by 3 bases, 9 bases remained unmatched. The CDR3 has 15 amino acids. CDR3 bases: TGTGCCAGCAGTGGGGTGAGCAGGGGGGACACTGAAGCTTTCTTT. It encodes CASSGVSRGDTEAFF.

V gene TRBV5-4 combines with J gene TRBJ1-1, with D possibly TRBD1 on 5 matching bases. V was cut by 0 bases and J by 0 bases, with 12 bases left in between. Germline V CDR1 and CDR2: SGHNT, YYREEE (reference sequence). The CDR3 loop spans 16 amino acids. The CDR3 DNA reads TGTGCCAGCAGCTTGGGGGGCGAGGAGCTGAACACTGAAGCTTTCTTT. Protein sequence: CASSLGGEELNTEAFF.

This clone has just one count. The V and J genes are TRBV28 and TRBJ2-3; TRBD2 agrees at 7 bases. The length of the CDR3 is 16 residues. J lost 2 bases, V lost 5 bases, and 10 bases had no gene match. Germline lookup yields CDR1 MDHEN and CDR2 SYDVKM. The CDR3 region is CASSLRAGWYTDTQYF. CDR3 DNA: TGTGCCAGCAGTCTTCGAGCGGGGTGGTACACAGATACGCAGTATTTT.

The V call is TRBV5-4, the J call TRBJ2-5; D unclear. Trimming took off 0 bases at V and 4 bases at J, with 4 bases between the two ends. Looked up from germline, CDR1 is SGHNT and CDR2 is YYREEE (reference sequence). The CDR3 runs 12 residues. CDR3 loop: CASSLEGETQYF. In nucleotides, the CDR3 is TGTGCCAGCAGCTTGGAAGGAGAGACCCAGTACTTC.

In its sample, this clone was seen a few times. The chain is built from TRBV19 and TRBJ2-7; D is perhaps TRBD1 (5 bases). CDR1 and CDR2 (germline): LNHDA, SQIVND (reference sequence). The V and J ends lost 5 bases and 3 bases respectively, with 14 bases between them. The CDR3 extends over 14 amino acids. CDR3 DNA: TGTGCCAGTAGTTTGACAGCTCCGGTCTACGAGCAGTACTTC. Its protein product is CASSLTAPVYEQYF.

The chain joins TRBV28 to TRBJ1-1, with D unresolved. The CDR3 sequence is 11 residues long. V shed 6 bases and J shed 3 bases, with 5 bases lying between them. Germline V gene sequence: CDR1 MDHEN, CDR2 SYDVKM. The DNA for the CDR3 is TGTGCCAGCAGCATTGACACTGAAGCTTTCTTT. Amino acids: CASSIDTEAFF.